Listed here is a single T cell receptor (beta chain). Antigen unknown. This specimen comes from a study of T cells after posttransplantation cyclophosphamide. General study points: After PTCy, TRB diversity resembled that of CNI/methotrexate controls. TRB overlap between skin or GI tissue T cells and blood was limited.

Germline V gene data show CDR1 as SQVTM and CDR2 as ANQGSEA. Trimming stripped 4 bases from V and 2 bases from J, with 5 bases between. The CDR3 loop spans 11 amino acids. Treatment was busulfan-fludarabine conditioning, a marrow graft, and cyclophosphamide on days +3 and +4. Clones were sequenced by immunoSEQ multiplex PCR, and TCRdb holds only the in-frame ones, with some missing. This sample has about 19,000 clones, with approximately 86% found just once. Sequences were derived from PBMCs, sampled after allogeneic stem cell transplant with posttransplant cyclophosphamide. This receptor was taken from a female patient aged 40-50 years who received an allogeneic stem cell transplant from a related donor, was CMV-positive, and had no GVHD. A share of the T cells may be of graft donor origin. V is TRBV29-1 and J is TRBJ2-5, with a tentative D call TRBD2 (5 bases). The CDR3 here is CSVGGQETQYF. The CDR3 DNA follows: TGCAGCGTTGGAGGGCAAGAGACCCAGTACTTC.